These T cell receptor beta chains were read from a single sample in a study of blood T cells in healthy people across ages. Each CDR3 protein gets one entry after TCRdb re-called the 5' RACE reads with MiXCR. The repertoire holds about 2 million distinct CDR3 sequences, with about 49% as singletons. Sequenced: blood. These receptors all come from a woman aged 35 to 49 in good health. Both conserved end residues are part of each CDR3. D genes are given only for firm matches. Size is omitted from some rows. Given values are once, few, many or a class for expanded clones.

size: -
V: TRBV4-3
D: -
J: TRBJ2-6
CDR3: CASSQARGGFGANVLTF
DNA: TGCGCCAGCAGCCAAGCCAGGGGGGGATTTGGGGCCAACGTCCTGACTTTC

size: few
V: TRBV7-9
D: -
J: TRBJ2-5
CDR3: CASSLVGLVGETQYF
DNA: TGTGCCAGCAGCTTAGTGGGTTTAGTTGGAGAGACCCAGTACTTC

size: -
V: TRBV12-5
D: TRBD2
J: TRBJ2-1
CDR3: CASASGASGHNEQFF
DNA: TGTGCTAGTGCCTCAGGGGCTAGCGGGCACAATGAGCAGTTCTTC

size: -
V: TRBV27
D: -
J: TRBJ1-2
CDR3: CASSLQGRGNGYTF
DNA: TGTGCCAGCAGTTTACAGGGGAGGGGGAATGGCTACACCTTC

size: -
V: TRBV7-2
D: -
J: TRBJ2-1
CDR3: CASSPGSTVSSYNEQFF
DNA: TGTGCCAGCAGCCCGGGATCGACAGTGAGCTCCTACAATGAGCAGTTCTTC

size: -
V: TRBV27
D: TRBD1
J: TRBJ2-5
CDR3: CASSPYSRDRGEETQYF
DNA: TGTGCCAGCAGTCCCTATTCCCGGGACAGGGGGGAAGAGACCCAGTACTTC

size: -
V: TRBV6-2/TRBV6-3
D: -
J: TRBJ2-3
CDR3: CATGKADTQYF
DNA: TGTGCCACGGGGAAGGCAGATACGCAGTATTTT

size: -
V: TRBV20-1
D: -
J: TRBJ1-5
CDR3: CSARDRTGDPQHF
DNA: TGCAGTGCTAGAGATAGGACCGGGGATCCCCAGCATTTT

size: few
V: TRBV5-1
D: -
J: TRBJ2-7
CDR3: CASSLAPTAYEQYF
DNA: TGCGCCAGCAGCTTGGCCCCGACAGCCTACGAGCAGTACTTC

size: few
V: TRBV7-2
D: -
J: TRBJ2-7
CDR3: CASSFRRDGEQYF
DNA: TGTGCCAGCAGCTTTCGCAGGGACGGAGAGCAGTACTTC

size: -
V: TRBV6-1
D: TRBD1
J: TRBJ1-5
CDR3: CASSVLSGGGNQPQHF
DNA: TGTGCCAGCAGTGTACTTTCAGGGGGCGGCAATCAGCCCCAGCATTTT

size: few
V: TRBV7-2
D: -
J: TRBJ2-5
CDR3: CASSRDMSNEQYF
DNA: TGTGCCAGCAGCCGGGACATGAGCAATGAGCAGTACTTC

size: few
V: TRBV4-2
D: -
J: TRBJ2-1
CDR3: CASSRGQEEQFF
DNA: TGTGCCAGCAGCCGCGGACAAGAGGAGCAGTTCTTC

size: -
V: TRBV29-1
D: -
J: TRBJ1-2
CDR3: CSVDTSEGTNYGYTF
DNA: TGCAGCGTTGATACGTCAGAGGGAACTAACTATGGCTACACCTTC

size: -
V: TRBV14
D: TRBD2
J: TRBJ2-5
CDR3: CASSQKLAGGARETQYF
DNA: TGTGCCAGCAGCCAGAAGCTTGCGGGGGGAGCAAGGGAGACCCAGTACTTC

size: -
V: TRBV25-1
D: -
J: TRBJ1-2
CDR3: CTSRTARYGYTF
DNA: TGTACCAGCAGGACAGCACGCTATGGCTACACCTTC

size: -
V: TRBV20-1
D: -
J: TRBJ1-1
CDR3: CSARIPGTNTEAFF
DNA: TGCAGTGCTAGGATCCCGGGAACGAACACTGAAGCTTTCTTT